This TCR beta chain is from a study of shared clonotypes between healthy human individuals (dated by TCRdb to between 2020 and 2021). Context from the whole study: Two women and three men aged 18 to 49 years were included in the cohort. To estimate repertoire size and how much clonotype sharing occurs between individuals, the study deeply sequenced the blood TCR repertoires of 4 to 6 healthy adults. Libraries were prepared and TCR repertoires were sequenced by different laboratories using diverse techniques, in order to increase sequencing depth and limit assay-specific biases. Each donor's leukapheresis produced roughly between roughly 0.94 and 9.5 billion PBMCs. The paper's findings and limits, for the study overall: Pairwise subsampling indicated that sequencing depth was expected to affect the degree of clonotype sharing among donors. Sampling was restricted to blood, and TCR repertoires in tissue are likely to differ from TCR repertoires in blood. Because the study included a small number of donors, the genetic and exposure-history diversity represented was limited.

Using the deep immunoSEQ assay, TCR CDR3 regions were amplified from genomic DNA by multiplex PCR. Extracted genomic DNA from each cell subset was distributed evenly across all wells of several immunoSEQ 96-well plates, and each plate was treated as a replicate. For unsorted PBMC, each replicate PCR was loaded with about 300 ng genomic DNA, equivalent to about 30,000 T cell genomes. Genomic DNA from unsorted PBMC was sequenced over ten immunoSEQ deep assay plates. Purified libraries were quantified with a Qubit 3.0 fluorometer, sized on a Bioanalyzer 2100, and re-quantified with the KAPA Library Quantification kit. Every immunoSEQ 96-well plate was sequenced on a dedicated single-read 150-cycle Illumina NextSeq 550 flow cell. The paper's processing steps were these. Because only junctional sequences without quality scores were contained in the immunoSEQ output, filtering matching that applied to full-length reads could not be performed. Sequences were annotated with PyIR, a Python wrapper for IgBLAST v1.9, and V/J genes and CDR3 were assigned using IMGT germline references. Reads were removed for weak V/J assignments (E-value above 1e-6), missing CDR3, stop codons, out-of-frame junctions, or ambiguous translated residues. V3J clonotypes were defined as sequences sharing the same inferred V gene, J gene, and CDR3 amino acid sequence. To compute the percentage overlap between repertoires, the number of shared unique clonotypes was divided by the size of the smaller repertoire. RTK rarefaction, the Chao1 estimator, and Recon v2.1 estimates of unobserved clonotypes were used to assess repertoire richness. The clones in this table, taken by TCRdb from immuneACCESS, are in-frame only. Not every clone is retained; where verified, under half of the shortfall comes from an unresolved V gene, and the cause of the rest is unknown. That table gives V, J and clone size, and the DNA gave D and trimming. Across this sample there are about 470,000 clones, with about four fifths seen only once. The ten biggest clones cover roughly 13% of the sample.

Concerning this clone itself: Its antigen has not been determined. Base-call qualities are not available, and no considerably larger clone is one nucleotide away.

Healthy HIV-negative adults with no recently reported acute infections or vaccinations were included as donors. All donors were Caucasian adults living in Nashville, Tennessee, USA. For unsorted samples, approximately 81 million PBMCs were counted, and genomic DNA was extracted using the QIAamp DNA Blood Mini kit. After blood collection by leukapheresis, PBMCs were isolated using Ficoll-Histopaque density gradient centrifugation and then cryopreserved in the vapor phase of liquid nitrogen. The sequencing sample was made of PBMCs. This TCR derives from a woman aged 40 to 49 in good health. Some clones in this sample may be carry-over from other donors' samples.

The nucleotides are TGTGCCAGCAGCCCACGGCGGCGGGGCTCCTACAATGAGCAGTTCTTC. Its protein is CASSPRRRGSYNEQFF. The V and J segments used are TRBV11-1 and TRBJ2-1; the D segment could be TRBD2, given 6 matching bases. The germline V gene (reference sequence) sets CDR1 to SGHAT and CDR2 to FQDESV. Relative to germline, V is 5 bases shorter and J is 0 bases shorter, with 14 bases between their ends. From the cysteine up to the phenylalanine, the CDR3 has a length of 16 residues. CDR3 DNA only is kept here, 48 bases in frame from base 1.